This T cell receptor (beta chain) was recovered during a study of blood T cell repertoires in COVID-19. The V and J ends lost 0 bases and 7 bases respectively, with 13 bases between them. Germline-derived CDR1 and CDR2 are LGHNA and YSLEER. This CDR3 spans 15 amino acids. The protocol was immunoSEQ multiplex PCR, while the TCRdb copy is restricted to in-frame clones and leaves out a portion. The sample shows a few hundred thousand clones, about 89% of them seen only once. The chain links TRBV4-3 to TRBJ2-1; D is ambiguous. This TCR came from a woman aged 25-40 years with COVID-19, enrolled during active disease. Sequencing used peripheral blood. The CDR3 here is CASSQEASPPNEQFF. Written as DNA, the CDR3 is TGCGCCAGCAGCCAAGAAGCGTCCCCTCCAAATGAGCAGTTCTTC.